The TCR beta chain under discussion was sequenced for a study of cytomegalovirus exposure and HLA in healthy donors. General observations from the study: V- and J-gene trimming in TCR beta was tied to a missense DCLRE1C variant by an analysis performed later.

Healthy people donating bone marrow made up the donors. PCR was performed using 60 Vbeta and 13 Jbeta primers. This table comes from immunoSEQ multiplex PCR, and its TCRdb copy is limited to in-frame clones, with some not included. The sample has roughly 120,000 clones, approximately 80% seen once. With V trimmed by 11 bases and J by 7 bases, 12 bases remained unmatched. Germline V gives CDR1 SNHLY, CDR2 FYNNEI. This CDR3 has 14 amino acids. Regarding this clone: Its antigen is not identified.

The sequence was collected from a woman aged 40 to 55 in good health and CMV-seropositive. The genes are TRBV2 and TRBJ2-1; TRBD2 agrees at 9 bases. Sample: PBMCs. CDR3 coding DNA: TGTGCCCGGACGATTAGCGGGAGAGGGAATGAGCAGTTCTTC. This sequence encodes CARTISGRGNEQFF. Using reference TRBV2 and TRBJ2-1 for the parts outside the CDR3, the full variable domain is EPEVTQTPSHQVTQMGQEVILRCVPISNHLYFYWYRQILGQKVEFLVSFYNNEISEKSEIFDDQFSVERPDGSNFTLKIRSTKLEDSAMYFCARTISGRGNEQFFGPGTRLTVL.